This T cell receptor beta chain was recovered during a study of cytomegalovirus exposure and HLA in healthy donors. J gave up 1 base and V 2 bases, and 0 bases lay outside the gene matches. The CDR3 contains 14 residues. Per germline, CDR1 MNHEY and CDR2 SMNVEV (reference sequence). PCR was performed using 60 Vbeta and 13 Jbeta primers. Sequencing used immunoSEQ multiplex PCR; TCRdb keeps in-frame clones, though not all of them. The table includes some 100,000 clones, approximately 75% detected once. The specimen sequenced was PBMCs. This clonotype originated in a man between 45 and 60 years old in good health and CMV-seropositive. This chain links TRBV27 with TRBJ1-1, with 8 nucleotides matching TRBD1. The CDR3 is CASSLTGGNTEAFF. The CDR3 DNA reads as TGTGCCAGCAGTTTAACAGGGGGGAACACTGAAGCTTTCTTT.